The 17 T cell receptor beta chains listed next were all sequenced from one sample in a study of cytomegalovirus exposure and HLA in healthy donors. 13 Jbeta primers and 60 Vbeta primers were used for the PCR. Generated by immunoSEQ multiplex PCR, the TCRdb table keeps only in-frame clones and is missing some. The sample lists some 220,000 clones, approximately 85% occurring once. The sequencing sample was made of PBMCs. These receptors were taken from a girl aged 2 to 10 in good health and CMV-seronegative.

V is TRBV23-1 and J is TRBJ1-1; possibly TRBD1 for D (5 bases). TRBV23-1 is marked as an open reading frame, function uncertain. Deletions cut 3 bases from V and 0 bases from J, with 14 bases between. This CDR3 has 16 amino acids. As DNA, the CDR3 is TGCGCCAGCAGTCACTATACCGACAGAGTGAACACTGAAGCTTTCTTT. It yields the protein CASSHYTDRVNTEAFF.

V gene TRBV4-1 combines with J gene TRBJ2-5; perhaps TRBD2 as D (6 bases). The germline gives CDR1 MGHRA, CDR2 YSYEKL. This CDR3 comprises 14 residues. V lost 4 bases and J lost 1, with 10 bases in between. CDR3 region: CASSRGTLQETQYF. In nucleotides, the CDR3 is TGCGCCAGCAGCCGAGGGACTCTCCAAGAGACCCAGTACTTC.

The chain couples TRBV5-4 to TRBJ1-1, with D possibly matching TRBD1 (5 bases). The CDR3 has 15 residues. From germline, CDR1 is SGHNT and CDR2 YYREEE (reference sequence). V was clipped by 4 bases and J by 3 bases, with 16 bases between them. CDR3 in amino acids: CASSIMQGFDTEAFF. CDR3 DNA sequence: TGTGCCAGCAGCATCATGCAGGGTTTCGACACTGAAGCTTTCTTT.

The rearrangement uses TRBV5-1 and TRBJ2-1; 13 bases agree with TRBD2. Germline CDR1 SGHRS, CDR2 YFSETQ. J was trimmed by 7 bases and V by 0 bases; bases with no gene match: 1. The CDR3 totals 15 residues. CDR3 sequence (DNA): TGCGCCAGCAGCTTGGCACTAGCGGGGGGGAATGAGCAGTTCTTC. This sequence encodes CASSLALAGGNEQFF.

Regarding this clone: At the DNA level, this CDR3 is encoded by other sequences in the same sample as well. This sequence joins TRBV9 and TRBJ2-1; 7 bases line up with TRBD2. The CDR3 spans 14 residues. J was trimmed by 6 bases and V by 4 bases; bases with no gene match: 7. Germline V lookup: CDR1 SGDLS, CDR2 YYNGEE. This CDR3 reads CASSPRTGGNEQFF. In DNA, the CDR3 is TGTGCCAGCAGCCCGCGGACGGGGGGCAATGAGCAGTTCTTC.

This chain uses TRBV4-1 with TRBJ1-2, with D tentatively TRBD1 (5 bases). Germline loops: CDR1 MGHRA, CDR2 YSYEKL. This CDR3 has 15 residues. V lost 0 bases and J 7 bases, leaving 15 bases between the germline ends. The CDR3 DNA sequence: TGCGCCAGCAGCCAAGATTCGCCCGGGGGACGTGGCTACACCTTC. It translates to CASSQDSPGGRGYTF.

The V and J genes are TRBV6-1 and TRBJ2-3; 9 bases are shared with TRBD2. The CDR3 spans 15 residues. The V and J ends lost 6 bases and 0 bases, in that order; junction bases with no gene match: 4. The germline V gene has CDR1 MNHNS and CDR2 SASEGT. In nucleotides, the CDR3 is TGTGCCAGCAGCGCGACTAGCGGCAGCACAGATACGCAGTATTTT. This gives the protein CASSATSGSTDTQYF.

The rearrangement joins TRBV6-6 to TRBJ2-1, with 9 bases lining up with TRBD1. Germline loops: CDR1 MNHNY, CDR2 SVGAGI (reference sequence). The CDR3 is made up of 15 amino acids. J lost 8 bases, V lost 6 bases, and 11 bases had no gene match. CDR3: CASSALGTGLYEQFF. CDR3 nucleotide sequence: TGTGCCAGCAGCGCCCTAGGGACAGGGTTGTATGAGCAGTTCTTC.

The V call is TRBV5-1, the J call TRBJ2-7; 9 nucleotides agree with TRBD1. CDR1 and CDR2 from the germline V gene are SGHRS and YFSETQ. The CDR3 runs 17 residues. V was pared by 2 bases and J by 2 bases, with 11 bases of the junction left unmatched. CDR3 sequence reads: CASSLGPVTGGPYEQYF. As DNA, the CDR3 is TGCGCCAGCAGCTTAGGGCCGGTGACAGGGGGTCCCTACGAGCAGTACTTC.

This rearrangement joins TRBV2 to TRBJ2-1; 7 bases agree with TRBD2. This CDR3 contains 13 residues. In germline, CDR1 is SNHLY, CDR2 FYNNEI. J was trimmed by 7 bases and V by 7 bases; bases with no gene match: 7. CDR3 in DNA: TGTGCCAGCAAGCCAGCGGGGACGAATGAGCAGTTCTTC. Residues: CASKPAGTNEQFF. The entire variable domain, with the rest obtained from reference TRBV2 and TRBJ2-1, is as follows: EPEVTQTPSHQVTQMGQEVILRCVPISNHLYFYWYRQILGQKVEFLVSFYNNEISEKSEIFDDQFSVERPDGSNFTLKIRSTKLEDSAMYFCASKPAGTNEQFFGPGTRLTVL.

V and J are TRBV7-9 and TRBJ2-2; D is uncertain. CDR1 SEHNR and CDR2 FQNEAQ come from the germline V gene (reference sequence). Trimming pared 2 bases from V and 7 bases from J, leaving 2 bases between. The CDR3 is made up of 11 amino acids. The CDR3, as DNA: TGTGCCAGCAGCTTACTCGGGGAGCTGTTTTTT. Translating it yields CASSLLGELFF. Based on the CDR3 plus reference TRBV7-9 and TRBJ2-2, the full variable domain is DTGVSQNPRHKITKRGQNVTFRCDPISEHNRLYWYRQTLGQGPEFLTYFQNEAQLEKSRLLSDRFSAERPKGSFSTLEIQRTEQGDSAMYLCASSLLGELFFGEGSRLTVL.

The chain links TRBV5-6 to TRBJ1-2, with TRBD1 matching over 8 bases. The CDR3 contains 16 residues. Trimming removed 2 bases from V and 3 bases from J; junction bases left unmatched: 9. Germline CDR1 and CDR2: SGHDT and YYEEEE. CDR3 in DNA: TGTGCCAGCAGCTTCGGAGTGACAGGGGATGACTATGGCTACACCTTC. This encodes CASSFGVTGDDYGYTF.

The gene calls are TRBV9 and TRBJ2-5; tentative D call: TRBD1 (6 bases). The end of the DNA is better explained by TRBJ2-7, so the J call may be wrong. This CDR3 contains 16 residues. From germline, CDR1 is SGDLS and CDR2 YYNGEE. The CDR3 loop reads CASSTRQDASSYEQYF. CDR3 coding DNA: TGTGCCAGCAGCACACGACAGGACGCAAGCTCCTACGAGCAGTACTTC.

V and J are TRBV6-5 and TRBJ1-6; a weak D match, TRBD1 (5 bases). The CDR3 covers 14 residues. V lost 4 bases to trimming and J lost 7 bases, with 11 bases between them. CDR1 is MNHEY and CDR2 is SVGAGI in the germline V gene. The CDR3 region has the DNA TGTGCCAGCAGTTCGGGGGTAGGAAATTCACCCCTCCACTTT. Protein: CASSSGVGNSPLHF.

The rearrangement uses TRBV18 and TRBJ2-1, with D possibly TRBD1 on 6 matching bases. This CDR3 comprises 16 residues. The V end lost 3 bases, the J end lost 3 bases, and 15 bases lay between the germline ends. The V gene's germline CDR1 is KGHSH and CDR2 LQKENI. The CDR3 sequence is CASSPSRDISYNEQFF. As DNA, the CDR3 is TGTGCCAGCTCACCCAGCCGGGACATAAGCTACAATGAGCAGTTCTTC.

In nucleotides, the CDR3 is TGTGCCAGCAGTTACTCCCAGGGAAGAAACATTCAGTACTTC. This encodes CASSYSQGRNIQYF. The chain links TRBV6-5 to TRBJ2-4; perhaps TRBD1 as D (5 bases). Germline V lookup: CDR1 MNHEY, CDR2 SVGAGI. CDR3 length: 14 amino acids. The germline V and J ends were trimmed by 0 bases and 6 bases, with 9 bases remaining between them.

The V and J genes are TRBV30 and TRBJ1-4, with D perhaps matching TRBD1 (5 bases). V was shortened by 5 bases and J by 3 bases, with 13 bases between the two germline ends. The germline CDR1 and CDR2 sequences are GTSNPN and SVGIG (reference sequence). The CDR3 spans 14 residues. The CDR3 here is CAWGTGGSNEKLFF. CDR3 nucleotide sequence: TGTGCCTGGGGGACGGGAGGGTCTAATGAAAAACTGTTTTTT.